Included here is one T cell receptor beta chain sequence, with context. Its target is not known. The V and J ends lost 3 bases and 8 bases respectively, with 13 bases between them. Germline V gene data show CDR1 as SGHTA and CDR2 as FQGNSA. CDR3 size: 13 residues. This entry belongs to a study of cytomegalovirus exposure and HLA in healthy donors. Whole-study findings and limits: 164 TCR beta chains were listed as cytomegalovirus-associated. In the roughly 120 validation repertoires, around 95% of cluster scores exceeded 0, per a later analysis.

Profiled with immunoSEQ multiplex PCR; TCRdb holds only in-frame clones, not every one. The sample carries around 130,000 clones, 85% recorded once. The chain is built from TRBV7-2 and TRBJ1-2; D not resolved. Sequenced material: PBMCs. The clonotype originates from a woman in her 30s in good health and CMV-seronegative. CDR3 loop: CASSFQDIGGYTF. The DNA for the CDR3 is TGTGCCAGCAGCTTTCAGGATATCGGCGGCTACACCTTC. The variable domain in full, completed from reference TRBV7-2 and TRBJ1-2, reads GAGVSQSPSNKVTEKGKDVELRCDPISGHTALYWYRQSLGQGLEFLIYFQGNSAPDKSGLPSDRFSAERTGGSVSTLTIQRTQQEDSAVYLCASSFQDIGGYTFGSGTRLTVV.